This entry lists 11 T cell receptor beta chains sequenced from one sample in a study of cytomegalovirus exposure and HLA in healthy donors. This PCR relied on a set of 60 Vbeta primers and 13 Jbeta primers. Here immunoSEQ multiplex PCR was the method, and the copy in TCRdb shows in-frame clones only, minus some. The sample lists under 200,000 clones, around 80% occurring once. The sample was PBMCs. The receptors were sampled from a human donor in good health.

In DNA form, the CDR3 reads TGTGCCAGCAACTCAAACTCCTACGAGCAGTACTTC. Its protein is CASNSNSYEQYF. The V call is TRBV2, the J call TRBJ2-7; D not certain. V lost 7 bases and J lost 0, with 7 bases in between. The CDR3 loop spans 12 amino acids. Germline values: CDR1 SNHLY, CDR2 FYNNEI.

The chain combines TRBV19 with TRBJ1-1, with 11 bases matching TRBD1. Germline-derived CDR1 and CDR2 are LNHDA and SQIVND (reference sequence). The CDR3 is 16 residues long. V dropped 5 bases and J dropped 0; count of bases not matched to a gene: 5. The CDR3 sequence is CASSLRTGGLNTEAFF. CDR3 DNA: TGTGCCAGTAGTCTCAGGACAGGGGGCCTGAACACTGAAGCTTTCTTT.

The rearrangement joins TRBV15 to TRBJ1-1, with 10 bases matching TRBD1. Germline trimming cut 2 bases from V and 1 base from J; bases unmatched to any gene: 7. CDR3 length equals 17 residues. Germline V gene data show CDR1 as LNHNV and CDR2 as YYDKDF (reference sequence). The chain's CDR3 is CATSRQGRQGANTEAFF. CDR3 nucleotides: TGTGCCACCAGCAGACAGGGCAGACAGGGGGCGAACACTGAAGCTTTCTTT.

The sample holds one count of this clone. V gene TRBV28 combines with J gene TRBJ1-2; possibly TRBD1 for D (6 bases). CDR1 and CDR2 from the germline V gene are MDHEN and SYDVKM. The ends were cut back, 5 bases at V and 2 bases at J, with 9 bases in the middle. The CDR3 totals 13 residues. The CDR3 spells CASSNTGNYGYTF. The CDR3 DNA follows: TGTGCCAGCAGTAACACAGGGAACTATGGCTACACCTTC.

V and J are TRBV4-1 and TRBJ1-5, with D uncertain. V lost 3 bases and J lost 0, with 9 bases in between. Germline values: CDR1 MGHRA, CDR2 YSYEKL. The CDR3 is made up of 15 amino acids. CDR3 nucleotide sequence: TGCGCCAGCAGCCAGTCACAGACTAGCAATCAGCCCCAGCATTTT. Its protein product is CASSQSQTSNQPQHF.

The chain uses TRBV10-3 and TRBJ1-1; D unclear. Germline loops: CDR1 ENHRY, CDR2 SYGVKD. Trimming pared 4 bases from V and 6 bases from J, leaving 21 bases between. This CDR3 has 16 residues. CDR3: CAISGAGLAGNAEAFF. The DNA for the CDR3 is TGTGCCATCAGTGGGGCAGGACTAGCGGGAAACGCTGAAGCTTTCTTT.

This chain joins TRBV29-1 and TRBJ1-2; no definite D call. The V gene lost 0 bases and the J gene lost 4 bases, with 15 bases spanning the gap. The CDR3 is 15 residues long. The germline gives CDR1 SQVTM, CDR2 ANQGSEA. CDR3 DNA: TGCAGCGTTGAAGATTATAGCCTGACTACCTATGGCTACACCTTC. This sequence encodes CSVEDYSLTTYGYTF.

The sample holds a few counts of this clone. The chain has TRBV9 and TRBJ2-7, with TRBD1 identical over 7 bases. Per the germline V gene, CDR1 is SGDLS and CDR2 is YYNGEE. The CDR3 is 13 residues long. Unmatched junction bases numbered 2, after V lost 2 bases and J lost 3 bases. The CDR3 region is CASSVDRDYEQYF. CDR3 in DNA: TGTGCCAGCAGCGTTGACAGGGACTACGAGCAGTACTTC.

The gene calls are TRBV11-3 and TRBJ2-7; D ambiguous. CDR3 length equals 14 residues. Trimming pared 1 base from V and 0 bases from J, leaving 7 bases between. Germline-derived CDR1 and CDR2 are SGHNT and YENEEA. CDR3 coding DNA: TGTGCCAGCAGCTTAGGTGACATCTCCTACGAGCAGTACTTC. It encodes CASSLGDISYEQYF.

The chain has TRBV11-3 and TRBJ1-1; tentative D call: TRBD1 (6 bases). Per germline, CDR1 SGHNT and CDR2 YENEEA. V was clipped by 5 bases and J by 4 bases, with 17 bases between them. This CDR3 has 15 residues. CDR3 sequence (DNA): TGTGCCAGCAGCCAAACCCCAGAAGGGGGCACTGAAGCTTTCTTT. It specifies CASSQTPEGGTEAFF.

The chain uses TRBV5-4 and TRBJ2-1, with D possibly matching TRBD2 (5 bases). The CDR3 totals 14 residues. CDR1 is SGHNT and CDR2 is YYREEE in the germline V gene (reference sequence). Trimming left V 4 bases short and J 1 base short, with 9 bases between. The CDR3 sequence is CASSLRESYNEQFF. The CDR3 DNA reads as TGTGCCAGCAGCCTTCGGGAATCCTACAATGAGCAGTTCTTC. Complete variable domain (other parts from reference TRBV5-4 and TRBJ2-1): ETGVTQSPTHLIKTRGQQVTLRCSSQSGHNTVSWYQQALGQGPQFIFQYYREEENGRGNFPPRFSGLQFPNYSSELNVNALELDDSALYLCASSLRESYNEQFFGPGTRLTVL.